This TCR beta chain is from a study of cytomegalovirus exposure and HLA in healthy donors. Study details: A prior study identified over 100 million unique TCR beta sequences from about 180 million T cells. The study, taken as a whole, reports: Reportedly, cytomegalovirus status was diagnosed with high sensitivity and specificity.

To note about this clone: The antigen is not known.

Primers for the PCR totalled 60 Vbeta and 13 Jbeta. The protocol was immunoSEQ multiplex PCR, while the TCRdb copy is restricted to in-frame clones and leaves out a portion. The sample yields 77,000 or so clones, about 71% seen once. CDR1 and CDR2 (germline): SNHLY, FYNNEI. The CDR3 extends over 14 amino acids. The junction had 5 bases not matched to a gene; V was cut back by 3 bases and J by 4 bases. Sequencing was carried out using PBMCs. This receptor was identified in a woman in her forties in good health and CMV-seronegative. This chain joins TRBV2 and TRBJ1-2, with 7 bases that match TRBD1. This CDR3 reads CASSENRDSYGYTF. The CDR3 DNA reads TGTGCCAGCAGTGAGAACCGGGACAGCTATGGCTACACCTTC.